This T cell receptor (beta chain) was identified during a study of T cells in localized non-small cell lung cancer. Study results and limitations: Researchers found a median approximately 50 of the top 100 tumor clones in adjacent lung.

This clone was detected only once. Its antigen is currently unknown. Trimming took off 5 bases at V and 6 bases at J, with 11 bases between the two ends. This CDR3 comprises 13 residues. Germline V gene data show CDR1 as ENHRY and CDR2 as SYGVKD. Produced via immunoSEQ multiplex PCR; TCRdb's table is partial and in-frame only. The sample has about 70,000 clones, approximately 84% seen once; the top ten hold 1% to 1.5%. This TCR was sampled from a female donor at least 60 years old with stage I lung adenocarcinoma. This sample comprised peripheral blood, obtained before any cancer treatment. The chain carries TRBV10-3 and TRBJ2-1, with no clear D. The CDR3 reads CAISTTPSNEQFF. The CDR3 DNA reads TGTGCCATCAGTACGACCCCTTCCAATGAGCAGTTCTTC.